This record covers a single T cell receptor (beta chain). The antigen is undetermined. This entry is derived from a study of blood T cell dynamics during melanoma immunotherapy. Study at large: First-line therapy was either pembrolizumab or nivolumab with ipilimumab for metastatic melanoma. Whole-study findings and limits: PBMC repertoires of eventual disease-control patients split at W3 into clonality or diversity gains.

Generated by immunoSEQ multiplex PCR, the TCRdb table keeps only in-frame clones and is missing some. The sample yields about 12,000 clones, approximately 90% seen once. This sample's time point: week 3, after first cycle of checkpoint inhibitor. Prior systemic cancer therapy, immunosuppressant use and other active malignancies excluded patients. CDR3 length: 14 amino acids. CDR1 MDHEN and CDR2 SYDVKM come from the germline V gene. V trimming: 4 bases; J trimming: 6 bases; junction bases outside the gene matches: 5. The clonotype was recovered from a human donor with melanoma. V is TRBV28 and J is TRBJ1-3; 8 bases match TRBD1. This specimen consisted of blood, obtained from a patient treated with checkpoint blockade. The CDR3 reads CASSSPGGENTIYF. The CDR3, as DNA: TGTGCCAGCAGTTCTCCAGGGGGCGAAAACACCATATATTTT.